These 24 T cell receptor beta chains share one sample of origin, sequenced in a study of radiation and T cells in renal cell carcinoma. Documented time point: blood 4 weeks post-SBRT, at nephrectomy. Stated treatment: 15 Gy SBRT to primary tumor, nephrectomy 4 weeks later. TCRdb's table, derived via immunoSEQ multiplex PCR, lists solely in-frame clones and lacks some. The table shows tens of thousands of clones, with over 60% occurring only once. Specimen: blood, collected from a patient whose treatment included radiotherapy and nephrectomy. Receptor source: a man aged 55 to 70 with renal cell carcinoma.

The chain is built from TRBV19 and TRBJ2-7, with 7 bases aligning to TRBD1. The CDR3 is made up of 13 amino acids. The V gene's germline CDR1 is LNHDA and CDR2 SQIVND (reference sequence). Trimming removed 4 bases from V and 1 base from J; junction bases left unmatched: 1. This chain's CDR3 is CASSRGQSYEQYF. CDR3 coding DNA: TGTGCCAGTAGTAGGGGACAGTCCTACGAGCAGTACTTC.

The CDR3 loop is CASSEFYSATEAFF. CDR3 bases: TGTGCCAGCAGTGAATTCTATTCCGCCACTGAAGCTTTCTTT. This chain connects TRBV25-1 to TRBJ1-1; D remains ambiguous. Trimming shortened V by 1 base and J by 4 bases, and 10 bases separated the two germline ends. Germline V gives CDR1 MGHDK, CDR2 SYGVNS. The CDR3 covers 14 residues.

This clone was seen once. This chain joins TRBV30 and TRBJ1-6, with no clear D. Germline V CDR1 and CDR2: GTSNPN, SVGIG (reference sequence). The length of the CDR3 is 13 residues. V lost 4 bases and J lost 7, with 11 bases in between. As DNA, the CDR3 is TGTGCCTGGACGAACGGGCGGAATTCACCCCTCCACTTT. This sequence encodes CAWTNGRNSPLHF.

CDR3 protein: CASSTAEGDYGYTF. CDR3 DNA sequence: TGTGCCAGTAGTACCGCCGAGGGAGACTATGGCTACACCTTC. The chain has TRBV19 and TRBJ1-2; no definite D call. Germline loops: CDR1 LNHDA, CDR2 SQIVND (reference sequence). The V end was cut by 4 bases, the J end by 3 bases, with 12 bases between. The CDR3 has 14 amino acids.

The chain combines TRBV18 with TRBJ1-1, with 8 bases identical to TRBD1. The germline gives CDR1 KGHSH, CDR2 LQKENI. The CDR3 contains 14 residues. With V trimmed by 3 bases and J by 3 bases, 3 bases remained unmatched. The CDR3 protein is CASSPGQDYTEAFF. In DNA, the CDR3 is TGTGCCAGCTCACCGGGACAGGACTACACTGAAGCTTTCTTT.

This chain links TRBV5-1 with TRBJ2-6; 7 bases line up with TRBD1. The CDR3 runs 16 residues. Trimming took 0 bases from V and 2 from J; bases not matched to a gene: 2. The V gene's germline CDR1 is SGHRS and CDR2 YFSETQ. CDR3 in DNA: TGCGCCAGCAGCTTGGACAGGGGCACTGGGGCCAACGTCCTGACTTTC. Encoded protein: CASSLDRGTGANVLTF.

V and J are TRBV12-5 and TRBJ1-1; the D gene is possibly TRBD1 (6 bases). V was clipped by 5 bases and J by 2 bases, with 15 bases between them. The germline gives CDR1 LGHNT, CDR2 FRNRAP. This CDR3 is 15 amino acids long. Here the CDR3 reads CASGPPGGQNTEAFF. CDR3 coding DNA: TGTGCTAGTGGTCCTCCTGGGGGACAAAACACTGAAGCTTTCTTT.

This clone showed up just a few times. The chain recombines TRBV11-2 with TRBJ2-1, with TRBD1 matching 9 bases. Germline CDR1 is SGHAT and CDR2 is FQNNGV. CDR3 size: 15 residues. With 4 bases clipped from V and 4 bases from J, the junction kept 5 bases outside the gene matches. In nucleotides, the CDR3 is TGTGCCAGCAGCTCCCGGGACAGGGCTTACAATGAGCAGTTCTTC. Its protein is CASSSRDRAYNEQFF.

The V gene is TRBV6-1, the J gene TRBJ2-7; D unclear. Between the trimmed V and J ends, which lost 0 bases and 4 bases, there was a span of 10 bases. CDR1 and CDR2 (germline): MNHNS, SASEGT. This CDR3 is built from 14 residues. This CDR3 is CASSEAAQTYEQYV. CDR3 nucleotides: TGTGCCAGCAGTGAAGCCGCGCAGACTTACGAGCAGTACGTC.

The V call is TRBV19, the J call TRBJ1-2, with a tentative D call TRBD1 (5 bases). Trimming pared 5 bases from V and 2 bases from J, leaving 12 bases between. CDR1 is LNHDA and CDR2 is SQIVND in the germline V gene (reference sequence). The CDR3 is made up of 14 amino acids. CDR3 nucleotide sequence: TGTGCCAGTAGTCGGGGCCCGGGCAACTATGGCTACACCTTC. Translating gives CASSRGPGNYGYTF.

On this clone: The same CDR3 arises from other DNA sequences in this sample as well. The chain has TRBV29-1 and TRBJ1-1; TRBD1 agrees at 10 bases. Losses at the gene ends were 6 bases for V and 5 bases for J; bases not matched to a gene: 12. The CDR3 loop spans 15 amino acids. Germline V CDR1 and CDR2: SQVTM, ANQGSEA. CDR3 nucleotides: TGCAGCGTAGTACCGTCGGGACAGGGGAGGACTGAAGCTTTCTTT. This encodes CSVVPSGQGRTEAFF.

V gene TRBV7-2 combines with J gene TRBJ2-7, with 9 bases lining up with TRBD2. CDR3 length: 15 amino acids. V lost 5 bases, J lost 3 bases, and 8 bases stayed unmatched. Per germline, CDR1 SGHTA and CDR2 FQGNSA. CDR3 loop: CASSPGASGNYEQYF. DNA of the CDR3: TGTGCCAGCAGCCCGGGGGCTAGCGGGAACTACGAGCAGTACTTC.

This rearrangement joins TRBV5-4 to TRBJ2-7; 7 bases fit TRBD1. The CDR3 length is 14 residues. The junction had 5 bases not matched to a gene; V was cut back by 4 bases and J by 1 base. Germline V CDR1 and CDR2: SGHNT, YYREEE (reference sequence). The CDR3 loop is CASSVTGKSYEQYF. The CDR3 DNA sequence: TGTGCCAGCAGCGTGACAGGGAAATCCTACGAGCAGTACTTC.

The J gene is TRBJ2-5, the V gene TRBV29-1; TRBD2 might be the D (6 bases). The CDR3 is made up of 16 amino acids. Trimming removed 3 bases at V and 0 bases at J, with 17 bases between. Germline CDR1 SQVTM, CDR2 ANQGSEA. The CDR3 nucleotides are TGCAGCGTTGATTCCTTGAGGGGACTGTACCAAGAGACCCAGTACTTC. Protein: CSVDSLRGLYQETQYF.

This rearrangement joins TRBV27 to TRBJ2-6; the D gene is possibly TRBD2 (6 bases). Germline-derived CDR1 and CDR2 are MNHEY and SMNVEV (reference sequence). Trimming stripped 7 bases from V and 2 bases from J, with 15 bases between. There are 16 residues in the CDR3. The CDR3: CASTGSRGTGANVLTF. The CDR3 coding sequence is TGTGCCAGCACCGGGAGTAGGGGTACTGGGGCCAACGTCCTGACTTTC.

The chain has TRBV21-1 and TRBJ1-1. TRBV21-1 is flagged as a pseudogene. The length of the CDR3 is 16 residues. As DNA, the CDR3 is TGTGCCAGCAGCAGCATAGGGGGGAAAATGAACACTGAAGCTTTCTTT. It encodes CASSSIGGKMNTEAFF.

The chain has TRBV5-4 and TRBJ2-1; 14 positions match TRBD2. Germline V gives CDR1 SGHNT, CDR2 YYREEE (reference sequence). With V trimmed by 4 bases and J by 7 bases, 10 bases remained unmatched. The CDR3 contains 17 residues. This CDR3 reads CASSIPGLAGAKNEQFF. The CDR3 DNA reads TGTGCCAGCAGCATACCGGGACTAGCGGGAGCCAAGAATGAGCAGTTCTTC.

The rearrangement joins TRBV30 to TRBJ1-1, with D perhaps matching TRBD1 (5 bases). Germline CDR1 GTSNPN, CDR2 SVGIG (reference sequence). This CDR3 contains 13 residues. Trimming stripped 3 bases from V and 7 bases from J, with 15 bases between. The CDR3 sequence: CAWSPGHVGEAFF. Here the CDR3 DNA reads TGTGCCTGGAGCCCAGGACACGTAGGTGAAGCTTTCTTT.

This chain uses TRBV5-6 with TRBJ1-5; 7 bases match TRBD1. V lost 1 base, J lost 7 bases, and 14 bases stayed unmatched. The CDR3 is 17 amino acids. In germline, CDR1 is SGHDT, CDR2 YYEEEE. The CDR3 sequence is CASSLSRGNLVNQPQHF. The CDR3 nucleotides are TGTGCCAGCAGCTTGTCCAGGGGGAACCTGGTCAACCAGCCCCAGCATTTT.

The table lists this clone with a count of one. The genes are TRBV27 and TRBJ1-5; D ambiguous. The V end lost 6 bases, the J end lost 3 bases, and 9 bases lay between the germline ends. Germline CDR1 and CDR2: MNHEY and SMNVEV (reference sequence). The CDR3 is 13 residues long. CDR3 bases: TGTGCCAGCAGGTCGGTATTCAATCAGCCCCAGCATTTT. It yields the protein CASRSVFNQPQHF.

The chain combines TRBV19 with TRBJ1-2; 8 bases are a match to TRBD1. The V gene's germline CDR1 is LNHDA and CDR2 SQIVND (reference sequence). This CDR3 comprises 16 residues. J lost 7 bases, V lost 6 bases, and 16 bases had no gene match. CDR3 sequence reads: CASRDPPGGGKFGYTF. The CDR3 bases are TGTGCCAGTAGAGACCCCCCAGGGGGCGGAAAGTTTGGCTACACCTTC.

The chain joins TRBV4-3 to TRBJ2-7; 7 positions agree with TRBD1. V trimming: 0 bases; J trimming: 0 bases; junction bases outside the gene matches: 2. Germline CDR1 LGHNA, CDR2 YSLEER. The CDR3 is 15 amino acids. For the CDR3, the DNA is TGCGCCAGCAGCCAAGATTACAGGGGCTCCTACGAGCAGTACTTC. Its translation is CASSQDYRGSYEQYF.

V is TRBV20-1 and J is TRBJ2-7; 9 bases agree with TRBD1. Germline V gene lookup returns CDR1 DFQATT and CDR2 SNEGSKA (reference sequence). Trimming removed 1 base from V and 12 bases from J; junction bases left unmatched: 1. The length of the CDR3 is 10 residues. The CDR3 bases are TGCAGTGCTAGAGTGGACAGGGGGTACGTC. This translates into CSARVDRGYV.

As concerns this clone: Other DNA sequences in the same sample also yield this CDR3. V is TRBV5-1 and J is TRBJ2-3, with D unresolved. The V gene lost 4 bases and the J gene lost 5 bases, with 8 bases spanning the gap. The CDR3 runs to 12 residues. Per the germline V gene, CDR1 is SGHRS and CDR2 is YFSETQ. CDR3 DNA sequence: TGCGCCAGCAGCCTTGGCGGAGATACGCAGTATTTT. This gives the protein CASSLGGDTQYF.